The clone carrying this T cell receptor (beta chain) was counted only a few times. Antigen unknown. Treatment here: approximately nine-day PBMC culture with coronavirus spike peptide pools or control peptides (ViraFEST assay). Researchers collected the unexposed donor's CD4+ T cells before the COVID-19 pandemic (2011-2018). ViraFEST sequenced TCRs after peptide-pool expansion of antigen-specific T cells. This sample is part of a study of vaccination and CD4 T cells after COVID-19. Study-wide background: Overlapping spike peptides of SARS-CoV-2, HCoV-NL63, HCoV-OC43 and HCoV-229E were used, and cells were stimulated with them. Whole-study results and caveats: 304 of 307 vaccine-specific clones from convalescent patients were spike mono-reactive.

The trim removed 5 bases at V and 10 bases at J, leaving 10 bases unmatched. Germline lookup yields CDR1 MNHEY and CDR2 SMNVEV (reference sequence). This CDR3 has 15 residues. Sequencing of cultured CD4+ T cell DNA used the Oncomine TCR Beta short-read assay. Using the QIAamp micro DNA kit, genomic DNA was extracted from the CD4+ T cells that had been cultured. In TCRdb, the PCR reads were re-called with MiXCR into one record per CDR3 protein. The sample shows 7,500 to 8,000 distinct CDR3 sequences, 45% to 65% of them seen only once. The chain joins TRBV27 to TRBJ1-4; TRBD1 agrees at 10 bases. The specimen was CD4+ T cells from blood, cultured in vitro. The TCR sequence derives from a human donor in good health. The DNA for the CDR3 is TGTGCCAGCAGTCTAGACAGGGGGCGAATTGCAAAACTGTTTTTT. Amino acid sequence: CASSLDRGRIAKLFF.